Given below is one T cell receptor (beta chain) in context. Only in-frame clones appear in the TCRdb table, and some are missing; sequencing was by immunoSEQ multiplex PCR. The table records under 90,000 clones, roughly 91% of them present only once. This specimen comes from a study of blood T cell repertoires in COVID-19. Study information: Whether acute or convalescent, the COVID-19 samples came from the United States, Italy and Spain.

The germline V gene has CDR1 LNHDA and CDR2 SQIVND (reference sequence). Trimming took off 8 bases at V and 2 bases at J, with 16 bases between the two ends. This CDR3 has 15 amino acids. Sequencing was performed on peripheral blood. This clonotype was obtained from a man in his forties with COVID-19, enrolled during active disease. This chain links TRBV19 with TRBJ1-5; D may be TRBD1 (5 bases). The CDR3 nucleotides read TGTGCCAGTGGGGGAGGACACCGTGGCAATCAGCCCCAGCATTTT. Residues: CASGGGHRGNQPQHF. Looking up the rest from reference TRBV19 and TRBJ1-5 gives the full variable domain: DGGITQSPKYLFRKEGQNVTLSCEQNLNHDAMYWYRQDPGQGLRLIYYSQIVNDFQKGDIAEGYSVSREKKESFPLTVTSAQKNPTAFYLCASGGGHRGNQPQHFGDGTRLSIL.